The sequence of this T cell receptor (beta chain) was determined in a study of cytomegalovirus exposure and HLA in healthy donors. This clone has a handful of counts. What it binds is unknown. The V end lost 4 bases, the J end lost 3 bases, and 8 bases lay between the germline ends. This CDR3 contains 13 residues. Germline assignment: CDR1 SGHNT and CDR2 YYREEE (reference sequence). In the PCR, 60 Vbeta and 13 Jbeta primers were used. Original handling: Some 9.9 million shared chains were among approximately 87 million unique TCR beta chains counted in a later analysis. This table comes from immunoSEQ multiplex PCR, and its TCRdb copy is limited to in-frame clones, with some not included. V and J calls and clone size are copied from that table; D and trimming were computed from the DNA. The table shows about 120,000 clones, with 8.5% to 9% occurring only once. General study points: There were about 160 TCR beta chains listed as cytomegalovirus-associated. Earlier findings revealed that most TCR beta V segments proved productive either about 87% or about 30% of the time. In a later analysis, CMV-associated beta chains were mostly HLA-associated, it appeared.

This chain links TRBV5-4 with TRBJ2-1, with D perhaps matching TRBD1 (5 bases). Material: PBMCs. This receptor was obtained from a woman aged 40 to 50 in good health and CMV-seropositive. CDR3 bases: TGTGCCAGCAGCGTCGACAGCTACAATGAGCAGTTCTTC. This codes for CASSVDSYNEQFF.